The sequence of this T cell receptor beta chain was determined in a study of early T cells in non-severe SARS-CoV-2 infection. Across the study: Alpha and beta chains were unpaired, from unsorted whole-blood bulk RNA. Overall study results and limits: VDJdb matches were skewed toward anti-spike CD8 T cell responses.

This clonotype was seen only a few times. Its antigen is unknown. The protocol attached unique molecular identifiers to individual cDNA molecules. TCRdb reprocessed the 5' RACE reads via MiXCR and lists one record per CDR3 protein. The sample shows about 43,000 distinct CDR3 sequences, approximately 11% of them seen only once. CDR1 DFQATT and CDR2 SNEGSKA come from the germline V gene (reference sequence). V lost 2 bases, J lost 1 base, and 6 bases lay in between. This CDR3 comprises 13 residues. The receptor was isolated from an adult who was a healthcare worker with PCR-confirmed SARS-CoV-2 infection or an uninfected control (not recorded which). The sequenced sample was whole blood. The chain combines TRBV20-1 with TRBJ1-5; no definite D call. In DNA form, the CDR3 reads TGCAGTGCTAGAACGGACAGCAATCAGCCCCAGCATTTT. Protein sequence: CSARTDSNQPQHF.